These 27 T cell receptor beta chains originate from one sample sequenced in a study of control samples from healthy donors and cancer patients. The protocol was immunoSEQ multiplex PCR, while the TCRdb copy is restricted to in-frame clones and leaves out a portion. The data contain more than 75,000 clones, approximately 81% of them singletons. The sample taken for sequencing was blood. These receptors originate from a woman aged 25 to 39 in good health.

J is TRBJ1-5 and V is TRBV15; D call uncertain. Germline V CDR1 and CDR2: LNHNV, YYDKDF (reference sequence). Between the trimmed V and J ends, which lost 5 bases and 2 bases, there was a span of 13 bases. The CDR3 covers 15 residues. The CDR3 loop reads CATSLGGSGNQPQHF. For the CDR3, the DNA is TGTGCCACCAGCCTGGGAGGGTCGGGCAATCAGCCCCAGCATTTT.

This chain joins TRBV2 and TRBJ2-7, with D perhaps matching TRBD2 (6 bases). Germline CDR1 and CDR2: SNHLY and FYNNEI. CDR3 size: 15 residues. Trimming took off 4 bases at V and 3 bases at J, with 16 bases between the two ends. The CDR3 loop is CASSARRGWGYEQYF. CDR3 nucleotide sequence: TGTGCCAGCAGTGCTCGGCGGGGCTGGGGCTACGAGCAGTACTTC.

The rearrangement links TRBV6-2 or TRBV6-3 to TRBJ2-1; 13 bases fit TRBD2. CDR3 length: 17 amino acids. Germline V CDR1 and CDR2: MNHEY, SVGEGT. J was trimmed by 9 bases and V by 2 bases; bases with no gene match: 10. The CDR3 DNA reads as TGTGCCAGCAGTTACGCCTCAGGACTAGCGGGGGTACGTGAGCAGTTCTTC. This translates into CASSYASGLAGVREQFF.

The rearrangement joins TRBV27 to TRBJ2-3; D possibly corresponds to TRBD1 (5 bases). The CDR3 has 13 residues. Germline values: CDR1 MNHEY, CDR2 SMNVEV (reference sequence). V shed 4 bases and J shed 4 bases, with 9 bases lying between them. The CDR3 loop reads CASSWGESDTQYF. The CDR3 nucleotides are TGTGCCAGCAGTTGGGGCGAGTCAGATACGCAGTATTTT.

The rearrangement joins TRBV19 to TRBJ1-1, with a weak D call TRBD1 (6 bases). The CDR3 is 14 residues long. Trimming cost V 7 bases and J 0 bases, with 12 bases left between them. Germline values: CDR1 LNHDA, CDR2 SQIVND (reference sequence). The CDR3 spells CASNWGGMNTEAFF. CDR3 coding DNA: TGTGCCAGTAATTGGGGGGGCATGAACACTGAAGCTTTCTTT.

This clone was seen just once. One end of the junction does not line up with germline, which may come from a read error. V is TRBV7-7 and J is TRBJ2-5, with a weak D call TRBD1 (5 bases). Looked up from germline, CDR1 is SSHAT and CDR2 is FNYEAQ (reference sequence). The CDR3 sequence is 13 residues long. This chain's CDR3 is CASSIDRQETQYF. CDR3 sequence (DNA): TGTGCTAGCAGTATCGACAGACAAGAGACCCAGTACTTC. The variable domain in full, with the rest retrieved from reference TRBV7-7 and TRBJ2-5, is GAGVSQSPRYKVTKRGQDVTLRCDPISSHATLYWYQQALGQGPEFLTYFNYEAQPDKSGLPSDRFSAERPEGSISTLTIQRTEQRDSAMYRCASSIDRQETQYFGPGTRLLVL.

This clone has just a few counts. V usage is TRBV9 and J usage is TRBJ2-1; the D is unclear. CDR1 SGDLS and CDR2 YYNGEE come from the germline V gene. V shed 0 bases and J shed 6 bases, with 13 bases lying between them. This CDR3 has 15 residues. The CDR3, as DNA: TGTGCCAGCAGCGTAGATCCTTTCCGGGTCAATGAGCAGTTCTTC. Translation: CASSVDPFRVNEQFF.

This clone appeared a single time. This sequence joins TRBV19 and TRBJ2-3; the D gene is possibly TRBD2 (7 bases). Per the germline V gene, CDR1 is LNHDA and CDR2 is SQIVND (reference sequence). V lost 11 bases to trimming and J lost 3 bases, with 15 bases between them. The CDR3 spans 13 residues. The CDR3 is CAAGASGTDTQYF. The CDR3, as DNA: TGTGCCGCAGGGGCTAGCGGAACAGATACGCAGTATTTT.

The chain has TRBV10-3 and TRBJ1-2, with TRBD1 identical over 10 bases. The V gene end was trimmed by 10 bases and the J gene end by 1 base; junction bases not matched to a gene: 9. There are 15 residues in the CDR3. Germline CDR1 reads ENHRY; CDR2 reads SYGVKD. CDR3 bases: TGTGCCACCGCCGGGACAGGGGATCGTAACTATGGCTACACCTTC. It translates to CATAGTGDRNYGYTF.

The chain carries TRBV5-6 and TRBJ1-1; 10 bases map to TRBD1. This CDR3 has 14 amino acids. Germline CDR1 reads SGHDT; CDR2 reads YYEEEE. The trim removed 3 bases at V and 3 bases at J, leaving 2 bases unmatched. Here the CDR3 DNA reads TGTGCCAGCAGCTCCGGGACAGGGGACACTGAAGCTTTCTTT. As protein: CASSSGTGDTEAFF.

The chain uses TRBV30 and TRBJ1-6; TRBD1 matches 11 bases. After removal of 5 bases from V and 14 bases from J, the junction contained 5 bases not matched to a gene. The germline V gene encodes CDR1 GTSNPN and CDR2 SVGIG (reference sequence). The CDR3 runs to 12 residues. CDR3 coding DNA: TGTGCCTGGTCCGGGACAGGGGGTGCCCTCCACTTT. Protein: CAWSGTGGALHF.

This clone turned up a few times. The genes are TRBV7-2 and TRBJ2-1; D is unresolved. Germline V CDR1 and CDR2: SGHTA, FQGNSA. This CDR3 has 12 amino acids. V lost 6 bases, J lost 6 bases, and 9 bases lay in between. The CDR3 region is CASRLPGNEQFF. CDR3 DNA: TGTGCCAGCAGGCTCCCGGGCAATGAGCAGTTCTTC. The full variable domain, completed using reference TRBV7-2 and TRBJ2-1, is GAGVSQSPSNKVTEKGKDVELRCDPISGHTALYWYRQSLGQGLEFLIYFQGNSAPDKSGLPSDRFSAERTGGSVSTLTIQRTQQEDSAVYLCASRLPGNEQFFGPGTRLTVL.

The DNA of the CDR3 is TGTGCCAGCAGCGCCCCAGAAGCCCCGTCCTACAATGAGCAGTTCTTC. It encodes CASSAPEAPSYNEQFF. The V gene is TRBV5-4, the J gene TRBJ2-1; D unclear. Germline V gives CDR1 SGHNT, CDR2 YYREEE (reference sequence). The CDR3 is made up of 16 amino acids. Trimming took off 4 bases at V and 1 base at J, with 15 bases between the two ends.

The genes are TRBV19 and TRBJ2-1; D might be TRBD2 (5 bases). This CDR3 is built from 10 residues. Germline CDR1 LNHDA, CDR2 SQIVND (reference sequence). With 7 bases removed from V and 9 bases from J, the gap between germline ends came to 7 bases. CDR3 protein: CASNAGEQFF. CDR3 in DNA: TGTGCCAGTAATGCGGGTGAGCAGTTCTTC.

The gene calls are TRBV4-3 and TRBJ1-1, with D unresolved. The CDR3 is 13 residues long. From germline, CDR1 is LGHNA and CDR2 YSLEER. The ends were cut back, 4 bases at V and 3 bases at J, with 9 bases in the middle. Written as DNA, the CDR3 is TGCGCCAGCAGCCGGGCGGGTTACACTGAAGCTTTCTTT. Amino acid sequence: CASSRAGYTEAFF.

The chain links TRBV6-4 to TRBJ2-1, with D possibly being TRBD1 or TRBD2 (6 bases each). Germline loops: CDR1 MRHNA, CDR2 SNTAGT. V lost 0 bases and J 15 bases, leaving 21 bases between the germline ends. The length of the CDR3 is 15 residues. CDR3 region: CASSDSTRGTLKWFF. The CDR3 DNA is TGTGCCAGCAGTGACTCCACTCGGGGGACATTAAAGTGGTTCTTC.

The chain carries TRBV6-2 or TRBV6-3 and TRBJ2-7, with 11 bases identical to TRBD2. Trimming took 7 bases from V and 0 from J; bases not matched to a gene: 11. This CDR3 region has 17 residues. Germline V CDR1 and CDR2: MNHEY, SVGEGT. The CDR3 is CASTPWEGTSGSYEQYF. The DNA for the CDR3 is TGTGCCAGCACCCCCTGGGAGGGGACTAGCGGCTCCTACGAGCAGTACTTC.

The CDR3 protein is CASSEQSGGDEQFF. The CDR3 DNA reads TGCGCCAGCAGTGAGCAGAGTGGGGGCGATGAGCAGTTCTTC. This rearrangement joins TRBV10-1 to TRBJ2-1; D might be TRBD1 (6 bases). The germline gives CDR1 WNHNN, CDR2 SYGVQD (reference sequence). The CDR3 loop spans 14 amino acids. With 2 bases removed from V and 8 bases from J, the gap between germline ends came to 13 bases.

V gene TRBV5-8 combines with J gene TRBJ2-5, with D tentatively TRBD1 or TRBD2 (9 bases each). The V and J ends lost 7 bases and 5 bases respectively, with 24 bases between them. The CDR3 is made up of 16 amino acids. CDR1 SGHTS and CDR2 YDEGEE come from the germline V gene. CDR3 in DNA: TGTGCCAGCTGCGGGGGGGACAGGGTCTTCGGTGAGACCCAGTACTTC. Translated, it gives CASCGGDRVFGETQYF.

This clone was observed once. This chain links TRBV5-6 with TRBJ2-5; 12 bases line up with TRBD2. The CDR3 has 15 residues. CDR1 is SGHDT and CDR2 is YYEEEE in the germline V gene. Losses at the gene ends were 1 base for V and 5 bases for J; bases not matched to a gene: 3. CDR3 amino acids: CASSLPSGGVETQYF. The CDR3 region has the DNA TGTGCCAGCAGCTTGCCTAGCGGGGGGGTCGAGACCCAGTACTTC.

The chain couples TRBV7-9 to TRBJ2-3; TRBD1 matches at 10 bases. Germline lookup yields CDR1 SEHNR and CDR2 FQNEAQ (reference sequence). The ends lost 4 bases at V and 6 bases at J; junction bases unmatched: 10. CDR3 size: 16 residues. The CDR3: CASSSGQGVARDTQYF. Written as DNA, the CDR3 is TGTGCCAGCAGCTCCGGACAGGGGGTCGCACGTGATACGCAGTATTTT.

The chain joins TRBV18 to TRBJ2-3; 12 bases fit TRBD2. The CDR3 loop spans 17 amino acids. V gave up 5 bases and J gave up 5 bases; unmatched junction bases: 11. Germline assignment: CDR1 KGHSH and CDR2 LQKENI. The CDR3, as DNA: TGTGCCAGCTCAAAGACTAGCGGGGGCTCCCAGGGAGATACGCAGTATTTT. Amino acid sequence: CASSKTSGGSQGDTQYF.

The chain combines TRBV19 with TRBJ2-4, with D maybe TRBD1 (6 bases). CDR1 LNHDA and CDR2 SQIVND come from the germline V gene (reference sequence). The CDR3 contains 14 residues. V gave up 5 bases and J gave up 3 bases, with 11 bases separating them. The CDR3 sequence is CASSWTVFKNIQYF. CDR3 DNA: TGTGCCAGTAGTTGGACAGTCTTCAAAAACATTCAGTACTTC.

The V gene is TRBV6-2 or TRBV6-3, the J gene TRBJ2-7; maybe TRBD2 (6 bases). This CDR3 comprises 14 residues. The V gene lost 5 bases and the J gene lost 6 bases, with 17 bases spanning the gap. Per germline, CDR1 MNHEY and CDR2 SVGEGT. CDR3 sequence reads: CASSRPGLAFEQYF. The CDR3 region has the DNA TGTGCCAGCAGTCGTCCGGGACTGGCTTTCGAGCAGTACTTC.

The V call is TRBV5-1, the J call TRBJ2-4; possibly TRBD1 for D (6 bases). Germline-derived CDR1 and CDR2 are SGHRS and YFSETQ. The CDR3 is 15 residues long. V lost 4 bases, J lost 5 bases, and 16 bases lay in between. The chain's CDR3 is CASSLVGTRENIQYF. The CDR3 nucleotides are TGCGCCAGCAGCCTGGTTGGGACACGAGAAAACATTCAGTACTTC.

The chain links TRBV5-1 to TRBJ2-2; D unclear. Looked up from germline, CDR1 is SGHRS and CDR2 is YFSETQ. The CDR3 totals 13 residues. V lost 0 bases to trimming and J lost 5 bases, with 5 bases between them. CDR3 sequence: CASSLDNTGELFF. CDR3 nucleotides: TGCGCCAGCAGCTTGGACAATACCGGGGAGCTGTTTTTT.

This sequence joins TRBV15 and TRBJ2-7; D gene uncertain. This CDR3 is built from 11 residues. From germline, CDR1 is LNHNV and CDR2 YYDKDF (reference sequence). V was shortened by 0 bases and J by 7 bases, with 4 bases between the two germline ends. The CDR3 sequence is CATSRDEEQYF. For the CDR3, the DNA is TGTGCCACCAGCAGAGATGAAGAGCAGTACTTC.